These 9 T cell receptor beta chains share one sample of origin, sequenced in a study of blood T cell repertoires in COVID-19. The protocol was immunoSEQ multiplex PCR, while the TCRdb copy is restricted to in-frame clones and leaves out a portion. The sample yields about 480,000 clones, about 89% seen once. The sample consisted of peripheral blood. These receptors were obtained from a woman aged 25 to 45 with acute or convalescent COVID-19.

The V call is TRBV27, the J call TRBJ2-7, with D tentatively TRBD1 (6 bases). CDR3 length equals 14 residues. V was shortened by 3 bases and J by 2 bases, with 11 bases between the two germline ends. The germline CDR1 and CDR2 sequences are MNHEY and SMNVEV (reference sequence). The CDR3 DNA reads as TGTGCCAGCAGTTTCGGGCAGGGGACCTACGAGCAGTACTTC. Translating gives CASSFGQGTYEQYF.

The rearrangement joins TRBV10-2 to TRBJ2-3; D unclear. This CDR3 has 13 amino acids. V lost 10 bases, J lost 4 bases, and 15 bases lay in between. CDR1 and CDR2 (germline): WSHSY, SAAADI. Here the CDR3 reads CATPSRCSDTQYF. CDR3 in DNA: TGCGCCACCCCGAGTCGGTGTTCAGATACGCAGTATTTT.

The chain employs TRBV7-9 and TRBJ1-1; D unresolved. The CDR3 has 14 amino acids. Per the germline V gene, CDR1 is SEHNR and CDR2 is FQNEAQ (reference sequence). The germline V and J ends were trimmed by 3 bases and 1 base, with 9 bases remaining between them. CDR3 in amino acids: CASSFPGRNTEAFF. The CDR3 coding sequence is TGTGCCAGCAGCTTCCCAGGCAGGAACACTGAAGCTTTCTTT.

The rearrangement joins TRBV12-5 to TRBJ2-7; TRBD1 agrees at 7 bases. The CDR3 runs to 14 residues. Germline-derived CDR1 and CDR2 are LGHNT and FRNRAP. V trimming: 6 bases; J trimming: 2 bases; junction bases outside the gene matches: 7. The CDR3 DNA reads as TGTGCTAGTGGCGTTACAGGGGTAGCCTACGAGCAGTACTTC. As protein: CASGVTGVAYEQYF.

DNA of the CDR3: TGCGCCAGCAGCGATCGGGACAGGGAAACAGATACGCAGTATTTT. Its translation: CASSDRDRETDTQYF. The rearrangement joins TRBV5-1 to TRBJ2-3, with 9 bases identical to TRBD1. The germline V gene has CDR1 SGHRS and CDR2 YFSETQ. V dropped 4 bases and J dropped 3; count of bases not matched to a gene: 6. The CDR3 runs 15 residues.

This clone showed up just a few times. The chain employs TRBV6-5 and TRBJ1-6; 7 nucleotides match TRBD1. The germline gives CDR1 MNHEY, CDR2 SVGAGI. This CDR3 is built from 14 residues. Trimming took 9 bases from V and 7 from J; bases not matched to a gene: 9. Written as DNA, the CDR3 is TGTGCCAGTAGAAGAACAGGGGAGAATTCACCCCTCCACTTT. The encoded protein is CASRRTGENSPLHF.

The J gene is TRBJ2-7, the V gene TRBV27, with a possible D match to TRBD2 (6 bases). The ends were cut back, 6 bases at V and 0 bases at J, with 9 bases in the middle. CDR3 length: 13 residues. Germline values: CDR1 MNHEY, CDR2 SMNVEV (reference sequence). CDR3 loop: CASRRGTSYEQYF. The CDR3 DNA sequence: TGTGCCAGCAGGCGGGGCACCTCCTACGAGCAGTACTTC.

CDR3 residues: CASSPHGGFQPQHF. In nucleotides, the CDR3 is TGTGCCAGCAGTCCCCACGGGGGGTTTCAGCCCCAGCATTTT. The J gene is TRBJ1-5, the V gene TRBV6-5; D possibly corresponds to TRBD1 (5 bases). The V gene's germline CDR1 is MNHEY and CDR2 SVGAGI. Trimming took 5 bases from V and 6 from J, leaving 14 bases between them. This CDR3 comprises 14 residues.

This chain connects TRBV3-1 (or the pseudogene TRBV3-2) to TRBJ2-5; 7 bases match TRBD1. The CDR3 is 15 residues long. With 2 bases clipped from V and 1 base from J, the junction kept 4 bases outside the gene matches. Germline lookup yields CDR1 LGHDT and CDR2 YNNKEL (reference sequence). In DNA, the CDR3 is TGTGCCAGCAGCCAACTTGGGACAGCCCAAGAGACCCAGTACTTC. Translation gives CASSQLGTAQETQYF.